This section outlines one TCR beta chain sequence together with its context. TCRdb's copy holds only in-frame clones and misses some; the assay was immunoSEQ multiplex PCR. The table has about 100,000 clones, 88% seen once. The data originate from a study of control samples from healthy donors and cancer patients. The germline CDR1 and CDR2 sequences are SGHRS and YFSETQ. V lost 4 bases, J lost 4 bases, and 5 bases stayed unmatched. The CDR3 is made up of 14 amino acids. This TCR was sampled from a man aged 25 to 40 in good health. The V gene is TRBV5-1, the J gene TRBJ1-2, with 9 bases matching TRBD1. What was sequenced was blood. CDR3 nucleotide sequence: TGCGCCAGCAGCGAACCGGGACAGGGCTATGGCTACACCTTC. Its protein product is CASSEPGQGYGYTF.